A selection of T cell receptor beta chains follows, all from one sample in a study of blood T cell repertoires in COVID-19. The assay was immunoSEQ multiplex PCR, and TCRdb's table has in-frame clones only and misses some. Of approximately 75,000 clones in the sample, almost 85% are singletons; the top ten hold less than 8.5%. Sequencing was done on a sample of peripheral blood. The receptors stem from a human donor in a cohort sampled during active COVID-19. Each CDR3 is given with its conserved first and last residue. D genes are given only for firm matches. The size entry is marked missing in some rows and otherwise reads once, few, many or a size class.

d_gene	j_gene	abundance	v_gene	CDR3nt	CDR3aa
TRBD1	TRBJ2-1	-	TRBV7-9	TGTGCCAGCAGCCCCCTTAGGGGGCCAACCTACAATGAGCAGTTCTTC	CASSPLRGPTYNEQFF
-	TRBJ2-2	few	TRBV4-2	TGTGCCAGCAGCCAAGAGTACAGGCACACCGGGGAGCTGTTTTTT	CASSQEYRHTGELFF
-	TRBJ1-1	once	TRBV7-2	TGTGCCAGCAGGCCAGGGTTATCTGCCCTTATGAACACTGAAGCTTTCTTT	CASRPGLSALMNTEAFF
-	TRBJ1-5	-	TRBV19	TGTGCCAGTAGTATAGGTTTTAGTAGCAATCAGCCCCAGCATTTT	CASSIGFSSNQPQHF
-	TRBJ1-3	-	TRBV21-1	TGTGCCAGCAACCACAGGGGTCCCTCTGGAAACACCATATATTTT	CASNHRGPSGNTIYF
-	TRBJ1-6	few	TRBV6-6	TGTGCCAGCAGTTTAGGAGTATATAATTCACCCCTCCACTTT	CASSLGVYNSPLHF
-	TRBJ1-5	-	TRBV3-1/TRBV3-2	TGTGCCAGTGGAGGGAGCGATCAGCCCCAGCATTTT	CASGGSDQPQHF
TRBD1	TRBJ2-1	-	TRBV6-6	TGTGCCAGCAGGCTCGACAGGGGACCTTACAATGAGCAGTTCTTC	CASRLDRGPYNEQFF
-	TRBJ2-7	-	TRBV9	TGTGCCAGCAGCGCCCAGGGTCCCTACGAGCAGTACTTC	CASSAQGPYEQYF
-	TRBJ2-7	once	TRBV7-9	TGTGCCAGCCAAGACTTAAACCCCTACGAGCAGTACTTC	CASQDLNPYEQYF
-	TRBJ1-3	-	TRBV30	TGTGCCTGGAGTGTAGCAGGGTATTTTCGAAACACCATATATTTT	CAWSVAGYFRNTIYF
-	TRBJ1-4	-	TRBV6-1	TGTGCCAGCAGTGAAATCTGGGGGGGCGTGGGTGAAAAACTGTTTTTT	CASSEIWGGVGEKLFF
TRBD2	TRBJ2-7	few	TRBV11-2	TGTGCCAGCAGCCTCCGATCCATACTAGCGGGGGAGACCTACGAGCAGTACTTC	CASSLRSILAGETYEQYF
-	TRBJ2-7	-	TRBV12-3/TRBV12-4	TGTGCCAGCAGTTTTGGGGAGATCTACGAGCAGTACTTC	CASSFGEIYEQYF
TRBD1	TRBJ1-2	once	TRBV11-2	TGTGCCAGCAGCTTAGGAGTCGGGTTTGGCGGGACAGGCCCTGGCTACACCTTC	CASSLGVGFGGTGPGYTF
-	TRBJ2-7	-	TRBV5-6	TGTGCCAGCAGCTTTTCCGGGGTAAACTACGAGCAGTACTTC	CASSFSGVNYEQYF
-	TRBJ2-1	-	TRBV29-1	TGCAGCTTCGCCCAGGGGGGCAATGAGCAGTTCTTC	CSFAQGGNEQFF
TRBD1	TRBJ1-2	-	TRBV3-1/TRBV3-2	TGTGCCAGCAGACAGGGGGCCAAGAACTATGGCTACACCTTC	CASRQGAKNYGYTF
TRBD1	TRBJ1-1	-	TRBV5-1	TGCGCCAGCAGCTTACTAGGACAGGGGGCCTCGAACACTGAAGCTTTCTTT	CASSLLGQGASNTEAFF
-	TRBJ1-4	-	TRBV6-5	TGTGCCAGCAGTCTTCGACGTCCACTGGGCAAACTGTTTTTT	CASSLRRPLGKLFF
-	TRBJ1-3	-	TRBV6-5	TGTGCCAGCAGGGCGGAGGCTGGAAACACCATATATTTT	CASRAEAGNTIYF
TRBD1	TRBJ2-1	-	TRBV5-8	TGTGCCAGCAGCTCCCCCGGCAGGGGGACAAATGAGCAGTTCTTC	CASSSPGRGTNEQFF